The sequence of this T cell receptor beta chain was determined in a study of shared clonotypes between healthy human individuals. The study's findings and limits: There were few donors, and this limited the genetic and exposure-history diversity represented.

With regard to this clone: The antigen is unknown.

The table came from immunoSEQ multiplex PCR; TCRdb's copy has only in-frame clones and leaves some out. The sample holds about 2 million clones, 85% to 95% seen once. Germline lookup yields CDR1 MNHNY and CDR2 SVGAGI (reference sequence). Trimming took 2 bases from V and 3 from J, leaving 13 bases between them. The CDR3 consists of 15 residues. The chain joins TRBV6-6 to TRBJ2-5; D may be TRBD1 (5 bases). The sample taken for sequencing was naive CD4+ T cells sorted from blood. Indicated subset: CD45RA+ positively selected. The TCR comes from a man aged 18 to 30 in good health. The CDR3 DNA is TGTGCCAGCAGTTACCAGGATCTCAGGGAAGAGACCCAGTACTTC. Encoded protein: CASSYQDLREETQYF.